This T cell receptor beta chain was profiled in a study of T cells in Graves' hyperthyroidism and ophthalmopathy. RNA transcripts served as the template for amplifying TCR beta CDR3 regions. With the HTBI primer set, the TCR CDR3 went through a first round of RT-PCR. In TCRdb, the multiplex PCR reads were re-called with MiXCR into one record per CDR3 protein. Of about 210,000 distinct CDR3 sequences in the sample, roughly a sixth were seen once. The CDR3 covers 15 residues. The germline V gene encodes CDR1 SGHTA and CDR2 FQGNSA. Trimming cost V 1 base and J 4 bases, with 14 bases left between them. In this sample, this clonotype turned up once.

The material sequenced was blood. The V call is TRBV7-2, the J call TRBJ2-7; D may correspond to TRBD1 or TRBD2 (7 bases each). The receptor was isolated from a man in his fifties with Graves' hyperthyroidism. The DNA for the CDR3 is TGTGCCAGCAGCTTAGAGGCAGGGGGGGCATACGAGCAGTACTTC. It yields the protein CASSLEAGGAYEQYF.